This record covers a single T cell receptor beta chain. Deletions cut 3 bases from V and 4 bases from J, with 6 bases between. CDR1 KGHDR and CDR2 SFDVKD come from the germline V gene. CDR3 length: 13 residues. This sample is part of a study of blood T cell repertoires in COVID-19. Study-wide context: The United States, Italy and Spain provided the acute and convalescent COVID-19 samples. PBMCs, B-cell-depleted T cells, or T cells provided the cDNA or gDNA that made up the material.

Some clones are missing from TCRdb's copy, which holds only in-frame ones; the method was immunoSEQ multiplex PCR. The table lists more than 100,000 clones, 65% to 85% of them singletons, with approximately 4.5% in the top ten. The source material was peripheral blood. This clonotype originated in a woman between 65 and 79 years old with acute or convalescent COVID-19. The chain is built from TRBV24-1 and TRBJ1-5; D is perhaps TRBD1 (5 bases). The chain's CDR3 is CATSDPGNQPQHF. CDR3 DNA sequence: TGTGCCACCAGTGATCCAGGGAATCAGCCCCAGCATTTT.